The 3 T cell receptor beta chains below all came from one sample that was sequenced in a study of blood T cell repertoires in COVID-19. TCRdb's copy holds only in-frame clones and misses some; the assay was immunoSEQ multiplex PCR. The sample consists of approximately 290,000 clones, 70% to 90% of them appearing once. The material sequenced was PBMCs or T cells enriched from blood (not recorded which). The receptors originated from a woman aged 30 to 39 who had recovered from COVID-19.

This chain links TRBV3-1 (or the pseudogene TRBV3-2) with TRBJ2-5, with 16 nucleotides matching TRBD2. CDR1 LGHDT and CDR2 YNNKEL come from the germline V gene (reference sequence). The CDR3 consists of 24 residues. The ends lost 0 bases at V and 4 bases at J; junction bases unmatched: 23. The CDR3 loop is CASSQDREGLAGGPAVFDRETQYF. The CDR3 DNA sequence: TGTGCCAGCAGCCAAGATCGAGAGGGACTAGCGGGAGGGCCTGCTGTGTTTGACCGAGAGACCCAGTACTTC.

The J gene is TRBJ2-5, the V gene TRBV5-1, with 10 bases matching TRBD1. After removal of 4 bases from V and 3 bases from J, the junction contained 6 bases not matched to a gene. Germline lookup yields CDR1 SGHRS and CDR2 YFSETQ. This CDR3 is 15 amino acids long. The CDR3 DNA sequence: TGCGCCAGCAGCCCTGCGACAGGGGGCAAAGAGACCCAGTACTTC. This encodes CASSPATGGKETQYF.

The rearrangement uses TRBV18 and TRBJ2-7, with D possibly TRBD2 on 6 matching bases. Deletions cut 6 bases from V and 3 bases from J, with 15 bases between. CDR1 and CDR2 (germline): KGHSH, LQKENI. The CDR3 contains 14 residues. The CDR3 DNA is TGTGCCAGCTCCCCGGGAGCAGCCAACTACGAGCAGTACTTC. This gives the protein CASSPGAANYEQYF. Together with reference TRBV18 and TRBJ2-7, the CDR3 gives the full variable domain: NAGVMQNPRHLVRRRGQEARLRCSPMKGHSHVYWYRQLPEEGLKFMVYLQKENIIDESGMPKERFSAEFPKEGPSILRIQQVVRGDSAAYFCASSPGAANYEQYFGPGTRLTVT.